Listed below are T cell receptor beta chains from one sample, sequenced in a study of cytomegalovirus exposure and HLA in healthy donors. Generated by immunoSEQ multiplex PCR, the TCRdb table keeps only in-frame clones and is missing some. The data contain under 350,000 clones, approximately 86% of them singletons. The sequenced sample was PBMCs. The receptor source for this set is a woman between 18 and 29 years old in good health and CMV-seronegative. Both conserved end residues are part of each CDR3. A D gene is named only where the DNA matches it firmly. Size values are once, few and many counts, or a class for expanded clones, and some rows have none.

clone_size j_call v_call d_call cdr3_nt cdr3_aa
. TRBJ1-2 TRBV29-1 TRBD1 TGCAGCGCAAGGACAGGGGATTATGGCTACACCTTC CSARTGDYGYTF
. TRBJ1-2 TRBV12-5 TRBD1 TGTGCTAGTGGTTTGGTACAGGGGGGGGCGCATGGCTACACCTTC CASGLVQGGAHGYTF
. TRBJ2-7 TRBV10-3 . TGTGCCATCAGTGAATCGGGTACAGGCGAGCAGTACTTC CAISESGTGEQYF
few TRBJ2-7 TRBV28 . TGTGCCAGCAGTTTTGGGGAGAACTACGAGCAGTACTTC CASSFGENYEQYF
. TRBJ2-7 TRBV5-1 . TGCGCCAGCAGCCTCGGGTTCTCCTACGAGCAGTACTTC CASSLGFSYEQYF
. TRBJ1-2 TRBV28 TRBD1 TGTGCCAGCAGTAATTCCATTGGGACAGGGTCCGGCTACACCTTC CASSNSIGTGSGYTF
. TRBJ2-7 TRBV4-1 . TGCGCCAGCAGCCATCGGACTGGGTCCTACGAGCAGTACTTC CASSHRTGSYEQYF
. TRBJ1-1 TRBV28 TRBD1 TGTGCCAGCAGTCCTGGGACAGACCTCATGAACACTGAAGCTTTCTTT CASSPGTDLMNTEAFF
. TRBJ2-2 TRBV5-1 . TGCGCCAGTCAACCGGGGACTAACACCGGGGAGCTGTTTTTT CASQPGTNTGELFF
once TRBJ2-6 TRBV11-2 . TGTGCCAGCAGCTTATATGCACTCTCTGGGGCCAACGTCCTGACTTTC CASSLYALSGANVLTF
. TRBJ1-5 TRBV5-1 TRBD1 TGCGCCAGCAGCTCCGGGACAGTCAATCAGCCCCAGCATTTT CASSSGTVNQPQHF
. TRBJ1-1 TRBV29-1 . TGCAGCGTTGACCTCTCGTGGGACTCCGAAGCTTTCTTT CSVDLSWDSEAFF
. TRBJ1-2 TRBV5-1 TRBD1 TGCGCCAGCAGCGTGGGACAGGGTAATGGCTACACCTTC CASSVGQGNGYTF
. TRBJ2-2 TRBV5-1 . TGCGCCAGCAGGAGATCGGTGAACACCGGGGAGCTGTTTTTT CASRRSVNTGELFF
. TRBJ2-7 TRBV27 TRBD2 TGTGCCAGCAGTGTTAGCCTAGCGGGGACCGAGCAGTACTTC CASSVSLAGTEQYF
. TRBJ1-5 TRBV18 TRBD1 TGTGCCAGCTCACCCGGACAGGGGGCCTCGAATCAGCCCCAGCATTTT CASSPGQGASNQPQHF
. TRBJ1-5 TRBV6-6 . TGTGCCAGCAGCACAGGGTCCGGCAATCAGCCCCAGCATTTT CASSTGSGNQPQHF
. TRBJ2-5 TRBV30 . TGTGCCTGGGGGACAAGTAAAGAGACCCAGTACTTC CAWGTSKETQYF
. TRBJ2-7 TRBV27 . TGTGCCAGCAGTTTATCGTACAGAGACTCCTACGAGCAGTACTTC CASSLSYRDSYEQYF
few TRBJ1-5 TRBV4-1 . TGCGCCAGCAGCCATATCGATCCGGGCAATCAGCCCCAGCATTTT CASSHIDPGNQPQHF
few TRBJ2-7 TRBV5-5 . TGTGCCAGCAGCTTTCAGGGGAAGTGGGACGAGCAGTACTTC CASSFQGKWDEQYF
. TRBJ1-1 TRBV10-3 TRBD1 TGTGCCATCAGTACAGGGGGCAGCGCTGAAGCTTTCTTT CAISTGGSAEAFF
once TRBJ2-1 TRBV15 . TGTGCCACCAGCGACGGGAGACGCTACAATGAGCAGTTCTTC CATSDGRRYNEQFF
once TRBJ2-5 TRBV9 . TGTGCCAGCAGCACGCGGGCGGGAGAGACCCAGTACTTC CASSTRAGETQYF
. TRBJ2-7 TRBV27 . TGTGCCAGCAGGACAGGACGGGCCTACGAGCAGTACTTC CASRTGRAYEQYF
. TRBJ1-1 TRBV7-3 TRBD1 TGTGCCAGCAGCCCTACAGGGGATACTGAAGCTTTCTTT CASSPTGDTEAFF
. TRBJ2-7 TRBV11-2 . TGTGCCAGCAGCTTAGTTAACAGCCCAAGGGAGCAGTACTTC CASSLVNSPREQYF
. TRBJ2-1 TRBV15 TRBD1 TGTGCCACCAGCAGCCTAGGACAGGCGCCTGAGCAGTTCTTC CATSSLGQAPEQFF
. TRBJ1-1 TRBV10-2 TRBD1 TGCGCCAGCAGTGGATCCCGGGACAGAATAAGTCGTACTGAAGCTTTCTTT CASSGSRDRISRTEAFF